A single sample gave rise to the 18 T cell receptor beta chains below, sequenced in a study of early T cells in non-severe SARS-CoV-2 infection. From the 5' RACE reads, TCRdb called clonotypes with MiXCR, one entry per CDR3 protein. The table lists tens of thousands of distinct CDR3 sequences, roughly 11% of them singletons, with about 12% in the top ten. The sample taken for sequencing was whole blood. The receptors stem from an adult who was a healthcare worker with PCR-confirmed SARS-CoV-2 infection or an uninfected control (not recorded which).

This clonotype was picked up many times. J is TRBJ2-3 and V is TRBV7-2, with TRBD2 identical over 13 bases. With V trimmed by 5 bases and J by 1 base, 6 bases remained unmatched. Germline CDR1 is SGHTA and CDR2 is FQGNSA. The CDR3 spans 17 residues. CDR3 sequence (DNA): TGTGCCAGCAGCCCAACTAGCGGGAGGGCCGGCACAGATACGCAGTATTTT. Translated: CASSPTSGRAGTDTQYF.

This clonotype turned up a few times. V is TRBV29-1 and J is TRBJ1-1; the D is unclear. Trimming took 4 bases from V and 1 from J, leaving 10 bases between them. The CDR3 sequence is 13 residues long. Germline assignment: CDR1 SQVTM and CDR2 ANQGSEA. DNA of the CDR3: TGCAGCGTTGGTTGGAGGCAGAACACTGAAGCTTTCTTT. This translates into CSVGWRQNTEAFF.

There are many counts of this clonotype. The rearrangement links TRBV12-3 or TRBV12-4 to TRBJ1-2; D unclear. The ends were cut back, 3 bases at V and 2 bases at J, with 10 bases in the middle. This CDR3 is 14 amino acids long. The CDR3 region has the DNA TGTGCCAGCAGTTTGGCGGGGATAAACTATGGCTACACCTTC. Residues: CASSLAGINYGYTF.

With respect to this clonotype: Just one base apart from a much larger clone, this may be a read error. This chain connects TRBV3-1 to TRBJ2-2; no firm D call. Trimming removed 4 bases at V and 7 bases at J, with 4 bases between. CDR3 size: 11 residues. CDR1 and CDR2 from the germline V gene are LGHDT and YNNKEL (reference sequence). The CDR3 bases are TGTGCCAGCAGCCCTGGCGGGGAGCTGTTTTTT. Its translation is CASSPGGELFF. The full variable domain, rest sourced from reference TRBV3-1 and TRBJ2-2, is DTAVSQTPKYLVTQMGNDKSIKCEQNLGHDTMYWYKQDSKKFLKIMFSYNNKELIINETVPNRFSPKSPDKAHLNLHINSLELGDSAVYFCASSPGGELFFGEGSRLTVL.

Points on this clonotype: A single base separates this from a much larger clone, so it may be a read error. This chain links TRBV11-2 with TRBJ1-1; D not certain. In germline, CDR1 is SGHAT, CDR2 FQNNGV. The length of the CDR3 is 12 residues. V shed 9 bases and J shed 4 bases, with 12 bases lying between them. As DNA, the CDR3 is TGTGCCAGAAGGTCGGAAGGCACTGAAGCTTTCTTT. Translation gives CARRSEGTEAFF.

There are many counts of this clonotype. This chain connects TRBV18 to TRBJ2-7; D gene uncertain. This CDR3 is built from 11 residues. Germline V CDR1 and CDR2: KGHSH, LQKENI. Trimming removed 8 bases from V and 3 bases from J, with 8 bases in between. CDR3 residues: CASRRDYEQYF. DNA of the CDR3: TGTGCCAGCCGGCGCGACTACGAGCAGTACTTC.

This clonotype was seen at least ten times. The chain uses TRBV20-1 and TRBJ2-1; D could derive from TRBD1 or TRBD2 (5 bases each). The V gene's germline CDR1 is DFQATT and CDR2 SNEGSKA (reference sequence). The CDR3 spans 14 residues. With 6 bases removed from V and 4 bases from J, the gap between germline ends came to 16 bases. The CDR3 DNA reads as TGCAGTGCCCCGGGACGGACGAAATACAATGAGCAGTTCTTC. It codes for CSAPGRTKYNEQFF.

The chain recombines TRBV30 with TRBJ1-4; 9 nucleotides line up with TRBD1. V trimming: 1 base; J trimming: 8 bases; junction bases outside the gene matches: 8. Germline CDR1 GTSNPN, CDR2 SVGIG (reference sequence). This CDR3 has 15 residues. DNA of the CDR3: TGTGCCTGGAGTGCGGGGACAGGGCAAAGAGAAAAACTGTTTTTT. Translated, it gives CAWSAGTGQREKLFF.

The chain is built from TRBV27 and TRBJ1-6; maybe TRBD1 (5 bases). The CDR3 runs to 15 residues. Trimming stripped 3 bases from V and 8 bases from J, with 14 bases between. CDR1 is MNHEY and CDR2 is SMNVEV in the germline V gene (reference sequence). The CDR3 loop reads CASSFEGRVYSPLHF. In DNA form, the CDR3 reads TGTGCCAGCAGTTTCGAGGGGAGGGTCTATTCACCCCTCCACTTT.

This clonotype was detected ten times or more. The V gene is TRBV28, the J gene TRBJ1-1; D gene ambiguous. The germline V gene has CDR1 MDHEN and CDR2 SYDVKM. Trimming left V 1 base short and J 11 bases short, with 11 bases between. This CDR3 has 12 amino acids. The CDR3 here is CASSLSYYGAFF. The CDR3, as DNA: TGTGCCAGCAGTTTATCGTACTATGGGGCTTTCTTT.

This clonotype was seen only a few times. The genes are TRBV11-2 and TRBJ2-7; 8 nucleotides align to TRBD1. V was pared by 5 bases and J by 6 bases, with 3 bases of the junction left unmatched. Per germline, CDR1 SGHAT and CDR2 FQNNGV. This CDR3 region has 12 residues. CDR3 in DNA: TGTGCCAGCAGCCGAGACAGGGGCGAGCAGTACTTC. It codes for CASSRDRGEQYF.

In its sample, this clonotype was seen a few times. The chain is built from TRBV6-2 or TRBV6-3 and TRBJ2-4; TRBD2 matches 9 bases. Germline V lookup: CDR1 MNHEY, CDR2 SVGEGT. The CDR3 is 19 amino acids. With 7 bases clipped from V and 1 base from J, the junction kept 17 bases outside the gene matches. The CDR3 bases are TGTGCCAGCATGGGGACCATAGCGGGAGTCAATCGGGCCAAAAACATTCAGTACTTC. Amino acid sequence: CASMGTIAGVNRAKNIQYF.

This clonotype has only a few counts. V and J are TRBV28 and TRBJ1-1, with 9 positions matching TRBD1. Germline V gene data show CDR1 as MDHEN and CDR2 as SYDVKM. Trimming cost V 5 bases and J 5 bases; bases outside gene matches: 6. The CDR3 totals 14 residues. CDR3 sequence: CASSLQGAGTEAFF. The CDR3 DNA reads as TGTGCCAGCAGTCTACAGGGGGCGGGGACTGAAGCTTTCTTT. Looking up the rest from reference TRBV28 and TRBJ1-1 gives the full variable domain: DVKVTQSSRYLVKRTGEKVFLECVQDMDHENMFWYRQDPGLGLRLIYFSYDVKMKEKGDIPEGYSVSREKKERFSLILESASTNQTSMYLCASSLQGAGTEAFFGQGTRLTVV.

The chain joins TRBV5-1 to TRBJ2-7; D call uncertain. V lost 6 bases and J lost 6, with 10 bases in between. CDR1 is SGHRS and CDR2 is YFSETQ in the germline V gene. The CDR3 length is 11 residues. The CDR3 DNA reads TGCGCCAGCACCCCGGAGAGCGAGCAGTACTTC. Translated: CASTPESEQYF.

This clonotype was found many times. This chain uses TRBV20-1 with TRBJ2-7; 8 bases are shared with TRBD1. J gave up 4 bases and V 4 bases, and 9 bases lay outside the gene matches. CDR1 DFQATT and CDR2 SNEGSKA come from the germline V gene (reference sequence). CDR3 length equals 14 residues. The CDR3 DNA sequence: TGCAGTGCTAAAGGCCCAGGGGGCTGGTACGAGCAGTACTTC. Protein product: CSAKGPGGWYEQYF.

In its sample, this clonotype was seen many times. V is TRBV6-6 and J is TRBJ2-1; 8 positions agree with TRBD2. The germline V gene encodes CDR1 MNHNY and CDR2 SVGAGI (reference sequence). V gave up 2 bases and J gave up 8 bases; unmatched junction bases: 5. The CDR3 is 14 amino acids. The chain's CDR3 is CASSYERERDEQFF. CDR3 nucleotides: TGTGCCAGCAGTTACGAGCGGGAGAGGGATGAGCAGTTCTTC.

There are many counts of this clonotype. The CDR3 is CASTYRNNSPLHF. CDR3 in DNA: TGTGCCAGCACCTACCGCAATAATTCACCCCTCCACTTT. The chain links TRBV12-3 or TRBV12-4 to TRBJ1-6; D is ambiguous. The CDR3 runs 13 residues. V was trimmed by 7 bases and J by 5 bases, leaving 9 bases between them.

The chain joins TRBV29-1 to TRBJ2-7, with unresolved D. From germline, CDR1 is SQVTM and CDR2 ANQGSEA. Trimming removed 0 bases at V and 8 bases at J, with 8 bases between. The CDR3 consists of 11 residues. The CDR3 loop reads CSVEDYDKQYF. In DNA, the CDR3 is TGCAGCGTTGAAGATTACGACAAGCAGTACTTC.